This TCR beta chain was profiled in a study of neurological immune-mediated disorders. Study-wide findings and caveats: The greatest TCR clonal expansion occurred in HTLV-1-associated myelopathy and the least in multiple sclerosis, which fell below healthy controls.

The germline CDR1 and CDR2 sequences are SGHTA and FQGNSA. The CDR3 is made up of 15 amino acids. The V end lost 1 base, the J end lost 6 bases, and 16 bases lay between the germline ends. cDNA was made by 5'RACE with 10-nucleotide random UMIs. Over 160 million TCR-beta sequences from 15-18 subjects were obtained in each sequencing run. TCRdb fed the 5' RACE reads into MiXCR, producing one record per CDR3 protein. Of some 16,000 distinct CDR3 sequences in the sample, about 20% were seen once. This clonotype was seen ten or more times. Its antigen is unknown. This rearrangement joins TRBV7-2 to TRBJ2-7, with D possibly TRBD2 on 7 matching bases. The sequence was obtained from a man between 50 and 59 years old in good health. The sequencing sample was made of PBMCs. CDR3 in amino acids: CASSLEGGLGREQYF. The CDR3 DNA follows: TGTGCCAGCAGCTTAGAGGGGGGGCTGGGGCGCGAGCAGTACTTC. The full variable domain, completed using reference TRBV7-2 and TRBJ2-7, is GAGVSQSPSNKVTEKGKDVELRCDPISGHTALYWYRQSLGQGLEFLIYFQGNSAPDKSGLPSDRFSAERTGGSVSTLTIQRTQQEDSAVYLCASSLEGGLGREQYFGPGTRLTVT.